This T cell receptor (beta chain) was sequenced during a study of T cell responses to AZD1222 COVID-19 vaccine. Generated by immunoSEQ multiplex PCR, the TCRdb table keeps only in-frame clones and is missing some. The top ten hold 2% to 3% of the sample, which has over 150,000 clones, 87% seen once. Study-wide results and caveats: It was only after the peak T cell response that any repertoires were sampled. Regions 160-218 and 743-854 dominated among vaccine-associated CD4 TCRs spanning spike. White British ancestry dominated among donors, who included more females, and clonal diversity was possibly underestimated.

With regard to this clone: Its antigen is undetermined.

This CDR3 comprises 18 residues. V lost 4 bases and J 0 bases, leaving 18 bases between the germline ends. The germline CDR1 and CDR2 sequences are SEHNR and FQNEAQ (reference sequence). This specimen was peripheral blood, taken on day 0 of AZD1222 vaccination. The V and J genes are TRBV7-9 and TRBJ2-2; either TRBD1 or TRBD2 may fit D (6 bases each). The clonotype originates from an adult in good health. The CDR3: CASSYGPGAFSNTGELFF. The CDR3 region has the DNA TGTGCCAGCAGCTACGGTCCGGGGGCCTTCTCGAACACCGGGGAGCTGTTTTTT.